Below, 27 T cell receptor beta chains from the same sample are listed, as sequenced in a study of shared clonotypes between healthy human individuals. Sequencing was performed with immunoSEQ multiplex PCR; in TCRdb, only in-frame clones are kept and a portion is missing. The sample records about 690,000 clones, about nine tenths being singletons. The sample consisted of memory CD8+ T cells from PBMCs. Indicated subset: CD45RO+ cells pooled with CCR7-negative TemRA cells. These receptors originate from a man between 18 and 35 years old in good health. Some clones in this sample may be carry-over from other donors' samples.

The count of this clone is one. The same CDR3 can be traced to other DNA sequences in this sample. The CDR3 DNA reads TGTGCCAGCAGTTTATCCTCGGGGCTTAACACTGAAGCTTTCTTT. Amino acids: CASSLSSGLNTEAFF. V usage is TRBV27 and J usage is TRBJ1-1; possibly TRBD1 for D (5 bases). The CDR3 length is 15 residues. The germline V gene has CDR1 MNHEY and CDR2 SMNVEV (reference sequence). Trimming pared 0 bases from V and 2 bases from J, leaving 10 bases between.

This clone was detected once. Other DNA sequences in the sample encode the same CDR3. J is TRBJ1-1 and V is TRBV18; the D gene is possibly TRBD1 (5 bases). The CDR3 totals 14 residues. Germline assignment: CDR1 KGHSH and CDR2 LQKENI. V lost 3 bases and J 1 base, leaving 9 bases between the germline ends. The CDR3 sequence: CASSPGAGNTEAFF. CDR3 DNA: TGTGCCAGCTCACCCGGGGCGGGGAACACTGAAGCTTTCTTT.

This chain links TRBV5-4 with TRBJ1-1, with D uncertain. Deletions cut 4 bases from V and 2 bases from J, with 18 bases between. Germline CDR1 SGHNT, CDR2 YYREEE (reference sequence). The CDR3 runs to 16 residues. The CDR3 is CASSPGYTTRNTEAFF. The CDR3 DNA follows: TGTGCCAGCAGCCCAGGATACACAACTCGAAACACTGAAGCTTTCTTT.

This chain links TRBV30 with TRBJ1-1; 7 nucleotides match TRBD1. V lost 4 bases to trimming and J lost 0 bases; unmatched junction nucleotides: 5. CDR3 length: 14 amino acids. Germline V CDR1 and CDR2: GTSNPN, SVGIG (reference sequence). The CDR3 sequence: CAWNLGQLNTEAFF. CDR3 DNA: TGTGCCTGGAACCTGGGACAGTTGAACACTGAAGCTTTCTTT.

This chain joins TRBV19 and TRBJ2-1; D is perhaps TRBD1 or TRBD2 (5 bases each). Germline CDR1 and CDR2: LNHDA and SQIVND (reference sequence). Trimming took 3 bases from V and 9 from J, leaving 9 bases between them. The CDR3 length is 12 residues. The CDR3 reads CASSIRDLEQFF. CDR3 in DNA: TGTGCCAGTAGTATTCGGGACCTTGAGCAGTTCTTC.

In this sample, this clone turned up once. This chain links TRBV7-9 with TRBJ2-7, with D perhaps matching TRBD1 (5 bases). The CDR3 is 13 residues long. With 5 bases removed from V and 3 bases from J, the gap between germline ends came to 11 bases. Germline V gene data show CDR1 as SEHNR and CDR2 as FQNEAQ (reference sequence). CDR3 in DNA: TGTGCCAGCAGCCCCGGACACGTCTACGAGCAGTACTTC. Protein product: CASSPGHVYEQYF. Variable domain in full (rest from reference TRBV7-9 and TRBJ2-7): DTGVSQNPRHKITKRGQNVTFRCDPISEHNRLYWYRQTLGQGPEFLTYFQNEAQLEKSRLLSDRFSAERPKGSFSTLEIQRTEQGDSAMYLCASSPGHVYEQYFGPGTRLTVT.

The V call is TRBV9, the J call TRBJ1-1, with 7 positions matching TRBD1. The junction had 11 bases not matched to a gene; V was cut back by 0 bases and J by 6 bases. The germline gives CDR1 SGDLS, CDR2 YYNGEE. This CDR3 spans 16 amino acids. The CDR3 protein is CASSVDHTGAVAEAFF. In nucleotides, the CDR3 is TGTGCCAGCAGCGTAGATCATACAGGGGCGGTCGCTGAAGCTTTCTTT. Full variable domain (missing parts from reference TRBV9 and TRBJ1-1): DSGVTQTPKHLITATGQRVTLRCSPRSGDLSVYWYQQSLDQGLQFLIQYYNGEERAKGNILERFSAQQFPDLHSELNLSSLELGDSALYFCASSVDHTGAVAEAFFGQGTRLTVV.

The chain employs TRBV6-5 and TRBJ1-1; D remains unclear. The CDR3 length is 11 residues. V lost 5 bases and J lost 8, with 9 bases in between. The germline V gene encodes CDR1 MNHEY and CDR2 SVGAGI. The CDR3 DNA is TGTGCCAGCAGTCCACTTAGAGAAGCTTTCTTT. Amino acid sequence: CASSPLREAFF.

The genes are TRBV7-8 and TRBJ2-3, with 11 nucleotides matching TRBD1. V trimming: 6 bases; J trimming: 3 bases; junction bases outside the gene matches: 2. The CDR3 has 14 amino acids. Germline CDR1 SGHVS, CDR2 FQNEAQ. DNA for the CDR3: TGTGCCAGCAGGGGGGACAGGGGGACAGATACGCAGTATTTT. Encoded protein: CASRGDRGTDTQYF. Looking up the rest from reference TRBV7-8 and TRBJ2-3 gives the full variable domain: GAGVSQSPRYKVAKRGQDVALRCDPISGHVSLFWYQQALGQGPEFLTYFQNEAQLDKSGLPSDRFFAERPEGSVSTLKIQRTQQEDSAVYLCASRGDRGTDTQYFGPGTRLTVL.

This CDR3 is CASSQGTSESGYEQYF. The DNA for the CDR3 is TGTGCCAGCAGCCAAGGGACTAGCGAGAGTGGCTACGAGCAGTACTTC. The chain is built from TRBV4-2 and TRBJ2-7, with 9 bases fitting TRBD2. V was pared by 1 base and J by 3 bases, with 7 bases of the junction left unmatched. CDR3 length equals 16 residues. Germline CDR1 and CDR2: LGHNA and YNFKEQ.

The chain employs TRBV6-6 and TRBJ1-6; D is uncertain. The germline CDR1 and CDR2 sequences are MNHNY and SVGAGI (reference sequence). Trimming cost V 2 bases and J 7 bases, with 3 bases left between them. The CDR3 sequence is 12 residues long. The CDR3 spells CASSYQNSPLHF. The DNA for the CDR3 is TGTGCCAGCAGTTACCAAAATTCACCCCTCCACTTT.

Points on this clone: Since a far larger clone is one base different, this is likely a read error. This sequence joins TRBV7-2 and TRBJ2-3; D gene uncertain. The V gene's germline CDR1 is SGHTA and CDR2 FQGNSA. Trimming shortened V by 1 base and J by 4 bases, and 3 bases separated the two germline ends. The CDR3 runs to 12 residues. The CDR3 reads CASSLGADTQYF. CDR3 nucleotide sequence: TGTGCCAGCAGCTTAGGGGCAGATACGCAGTATTTT. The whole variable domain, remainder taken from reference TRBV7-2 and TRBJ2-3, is GAGVSQSPSNKVTEKGKDVELRCDPISGHTALYWYRQSLGQGLEFLIYFQGNSAPDKSGLPSDRFSAERTGGSVSTLTIQRTQQEDSAVYLCASSLGADTQYFGPGTRLTVL.

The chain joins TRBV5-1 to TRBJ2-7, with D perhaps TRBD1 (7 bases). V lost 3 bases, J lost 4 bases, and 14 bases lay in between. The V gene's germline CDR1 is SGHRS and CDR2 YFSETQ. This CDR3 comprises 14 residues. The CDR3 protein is CASSSGGGGYEQYF. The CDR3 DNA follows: TGCGCCAGCAGCTCCGGAGGGGGCGGATACGAGCAGTACTTC.

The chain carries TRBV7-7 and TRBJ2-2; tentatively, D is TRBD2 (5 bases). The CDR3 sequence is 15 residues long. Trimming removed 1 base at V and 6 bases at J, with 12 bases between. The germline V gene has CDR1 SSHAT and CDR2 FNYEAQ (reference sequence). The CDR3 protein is CASSLGGGGAGELFF. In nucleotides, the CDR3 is TGTGCCAGCAGCTTAGGCGGCGGAGGCGCCGGGGAGCTGTTTTTT. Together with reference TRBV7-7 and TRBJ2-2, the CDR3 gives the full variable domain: GAGVSQSPRYKVTKRGQDVTLRCDPISSHATLYWYQQALGQGPEFLTYFNYEAQPDKSGLPSDRFSAERPEGSISTLTIQRTEQRDSAMYRCASSLGGGGAGELFFGEGSRLTVL.

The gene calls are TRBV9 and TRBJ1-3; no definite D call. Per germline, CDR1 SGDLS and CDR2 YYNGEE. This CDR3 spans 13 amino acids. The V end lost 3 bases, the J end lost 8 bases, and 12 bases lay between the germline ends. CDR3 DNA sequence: TGTGCCAGCAGCGCCCCTCTTTGGGACACCATATATTTT. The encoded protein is CASSAPLWDTIYF.

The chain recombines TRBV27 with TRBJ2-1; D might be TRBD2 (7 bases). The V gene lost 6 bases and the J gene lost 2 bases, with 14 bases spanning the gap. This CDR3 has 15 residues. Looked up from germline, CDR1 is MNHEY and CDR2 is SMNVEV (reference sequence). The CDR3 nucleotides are TGTGCCAGCAGCCTGTGGGGGGGGCCCTACAATGAGCAGTTCTTC. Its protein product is CASSLWGGPYNEQFF.

As DNA, the CDR3 is TGTGCCAGCAGCGTAGGAGGGGCGCGAGCTAATGAAAAACTGTTTTTT. Its translation is CASSVGGARANEKLFF. The chain combines TRBV9 with TRBJ1-4; maybe TRBD1 (5 bases). Germline V gene data show CDR1 as SGDLS and CDR2 as YYNGEE. The CDR3 spans 16 residues. Trimming took 0 bases from V and 3 from J, leaving 12 bases between them.

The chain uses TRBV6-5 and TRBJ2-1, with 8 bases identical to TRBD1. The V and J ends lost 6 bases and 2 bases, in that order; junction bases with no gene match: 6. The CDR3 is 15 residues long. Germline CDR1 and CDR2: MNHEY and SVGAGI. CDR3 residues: CASSLGQGPYNEQFF. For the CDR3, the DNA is TGTGCCAGCAGCCTTGGACAGGGACCCTACAATGAGCAGTTCTTC.

The CDR3 here is CASNDGSAYEQYF. CDR3 in DNA: TGTGCCAGCAACGATGGGTCGGCCTACGAGCAGTACTTC. The chain recombines TRBV6-5 with TRBJ2-7; D unclear. The V end lost 7 bases, the J end lost 2 bases, and 12 bases lay between the germline ends. Germline CDR1 is MNHEY and CDR2 is SVGAGI. The CDR3 contains 13 residues.

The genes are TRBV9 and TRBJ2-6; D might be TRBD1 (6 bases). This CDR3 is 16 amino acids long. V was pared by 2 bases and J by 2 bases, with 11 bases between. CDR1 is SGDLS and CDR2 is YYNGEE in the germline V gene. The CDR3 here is CASSVQGTAGANVLTF. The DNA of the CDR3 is TGTGCCAGCAGCGTTCAGGGGACGGCTGGGGCCAACGTCCTGACTTTC. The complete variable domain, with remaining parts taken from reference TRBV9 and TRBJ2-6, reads DSGVTQTPKHLITATGQRVTLRCSPRSGDLSVYWYQQSLDQGLQFLIQYYNGEERAKGNILERFSAQQFPDLHSELNLSSLELGDSALYFCASSVQGTAGANVLTFGAGSRLTVL.

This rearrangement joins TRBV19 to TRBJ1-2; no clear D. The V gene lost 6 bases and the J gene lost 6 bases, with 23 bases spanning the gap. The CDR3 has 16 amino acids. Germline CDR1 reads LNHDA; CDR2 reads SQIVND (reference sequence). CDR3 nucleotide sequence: TGTGCCAGTAGACCCGAGCTTGGGCGGTCTTGGGATGGCTACACCTTC. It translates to CASRPELGRSWDGYTF.

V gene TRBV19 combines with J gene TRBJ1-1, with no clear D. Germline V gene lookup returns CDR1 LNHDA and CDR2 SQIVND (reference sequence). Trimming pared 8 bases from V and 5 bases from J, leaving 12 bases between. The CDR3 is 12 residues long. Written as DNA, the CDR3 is TGTGCCAGTCGAAACGGGTATACTGAAGCTTTCTTT. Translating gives CASRNGYTEAFF.

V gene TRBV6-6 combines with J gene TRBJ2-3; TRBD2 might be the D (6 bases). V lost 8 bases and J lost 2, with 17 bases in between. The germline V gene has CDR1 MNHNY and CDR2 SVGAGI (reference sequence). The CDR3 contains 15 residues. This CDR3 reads CASQLEAGITDTQYF. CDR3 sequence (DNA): TGTGCCAGCCAACTCGAAGCGGGCATCACAGATACGCAGTATTTT.

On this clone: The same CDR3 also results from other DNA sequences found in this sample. CDR3 loop: CASSPGTGGNQPQHF. The DNA of the CDR3 is TGTGCCAGCAGTCCCGGGACAGGGGGAAATCAGCCCCAGCATTTT. The V gene is TRBV27, the J gene TRBJ1-5, with 11 positions matching TRBD1. Germline V gene sequence: CDR1 MNHEY, CDR2 SMNVEV (reference sequence). V lost 5 bases to trimming and J lost 4 bases; unmatched junction nucleotides: 4. CDR3 length: 15 residues.

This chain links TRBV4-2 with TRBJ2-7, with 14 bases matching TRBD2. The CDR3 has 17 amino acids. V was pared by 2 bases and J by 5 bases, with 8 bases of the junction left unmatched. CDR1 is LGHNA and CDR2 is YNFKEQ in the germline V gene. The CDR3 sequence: CASSQPPGLAGVDEQYF. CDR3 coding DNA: TGTGCCAGCAGCCAACCACCGGGACTAGCGGGAGTAGACGAGCAGTACTTC.

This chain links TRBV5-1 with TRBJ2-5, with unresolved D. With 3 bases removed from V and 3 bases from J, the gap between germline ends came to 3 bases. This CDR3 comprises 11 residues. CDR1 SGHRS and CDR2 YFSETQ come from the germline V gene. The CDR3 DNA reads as TGCGCCAGCAGCTGGGAAGAGACCCAGTACTTC. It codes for CASSWEETQYF.

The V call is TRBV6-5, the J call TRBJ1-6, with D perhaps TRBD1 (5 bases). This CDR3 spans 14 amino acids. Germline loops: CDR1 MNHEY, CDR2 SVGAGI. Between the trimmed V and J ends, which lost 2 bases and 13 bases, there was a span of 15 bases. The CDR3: CASSYGTGLGPLHF. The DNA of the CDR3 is TGTGCCAGCAGTTACGGGACGGGGTTGGGCCCCCTCCACTTT.